This TCR beta chain emerged from a study of T cell responses to AZD1222 COVID-19 vaccine. Whole-study findings and limits: Donors were mostly white British, more females; clonal diversity possibly underestimated. Close to half of spike-specific TCRs reportedly recognize unmutated variant regions. Baseline testing showed seropositivity in only a handful of AZD1222 recipients.

To note about this clone: Its target is not known.

This CDR3 has 17 residues. V trimming: 3 bases; J trimming: 1 base; junction bases outside the gene matches: 6. Per the germline V gene, CDR1 is KGHSH and CDR2 is LQKENI. The method was immunoSEQ multiplex PCR; TCRdb's version includes in-frame clones alone and lacks a portion of them. The table has approximately 110,000 clones, 65% to 90% seen once. The genes are TRBV18 and TRBJ1-1; 12 nucleotides line up with TRBD1. The sequencing used peripheral blood, collected on day 0 of AZD1222 vaccination. The receptor was isolated from an adult in good health. The chain's CDR3 is CASSPWDRGLENTEAFF. The DNA of the CDR3 is TGTGCCAGCTCACCCTGGGACAGGGGGCTAGAGAACACTGAAGCTTTCTTT.